The 7 T cell receptor beta chains in this list originate from one sample, sequenced in a study of type 1 regulatory T cells. Each CDR3 protein gets one entry after TCRdb re-called the reads with MiXCR. The table records around 65,000 distinct CDR3 sequences, approximately 47% of them present only once. The antigens of these receptors remain unknown. The sample comprised cultured non-Tr1 T cells, either the whole culture or a sorted T cell fraction (not recorded which). These receptors all come from a human donor in good health.

As DNA, the CDR3 is TGTGCCAGCAGCCGGTACGGGACAGGGCAGTACGAGCAGTACTTC. Translating it yields CASSRYGTGQYEQYF. The chain links TRBV4-2 to TRBJ2-7; 9 nucleotides line up with TRBD1. The CDR3 length is 15 residues. Germline CDR1 LGHNA, CDR2 YNFKEQ. J was trimmed by 4 bases and V by 4 bases; bases with no gene match: 8.

This clonotype occurred a few times. This chain joins TRBV6-5 and TRBJ2-2; D remains ambiguous. Germline-derived CDR1 and CDR2 are MNHEY and SVGAGI. V shed 6 bases and J shed 5 bases, with 4 bases lying between them. The CDR3 extends over 11 amino acids. CDR3 bases: TGTGCCAGCAGGCTGACCGGGGAGCTGTTTTTT. This gives the protein CASRLTGELFF.

This chain uses TRBV5-1 with TRBJ2-6, with D possibly TRBD1 on 7 matching bases. Germline V gene data show CDR1 as SGHRS and CDR2 as YFSETQ. Trimming removed 6 bases at V and 2 bases at J, with 12 bases between. The CDR3 length is 15 residues. The CDR3 bases are TGCGCCAGCACCCAGGGGGGTGCTGGGGCCAACGTCCTGACTTTC. It yields the protein CASTQGGAGANVLTF.

The chain combines TRBV20-1 with TRBJ2-5; the D gene is possibly TRBD1 (5 bases). CDR3 length: 12 amino acids. Germline loops: CDR1 DFQATT, CDR2 SNEGSKA (reference sequence). Trimming took off 2 bases at V and 2 bases at J, with 6 bases between the two ends. The CDR3 DNA follows: TGCAGTGCTAGACAGGGTCAAGAGACCCAGTACTTC. Its protein is CSARQGQETQYF.

This clonotype was picked up a small number of times. V gene TRBV24-1 combines with J gene TRBJ1-2, with 8 bases that match TRBD1. From germline, CDR1 is KGHDR and CDR2 SFDVKD. V lost 4 bases, J lost 4 bases, and 7 bases stayed unmatched. The CDR3 has 15 amino acids. The DNA of the CDR3 is TGTGCCACCAGTGACCCCCGGACAGGGAGCTATGGCTACACCTTC. Protein sequence: CATSDPRTGSYGYTF.

The DNA for the CDR3 is TGCAGCGGAGGTGGCTACACCTTC. Translation gives CSGGGYTF. The V gene is TRBV29-1, the J gene TRBJ1-2; no reliable D call. Germline V gene data show CDR1 as SQVTM and CDR2 as ANQGSEA. Trimming left V 7 bases short and J 7 bases short, with 4 bases between. The CDR3 has 8 residues.

This clonotype is categorized as medium-sized. The chain is built from TRBV20-1 and TRBJ1-1, with 9 bases fitting TRBD1. The CDR3 covers 15 residues. Trimming removed 3 bases from V and 7 bases from J; junction bases left unmatched: 12. The V gene's germline CDR1 is DFQATT and CDR2 SNEGSKA (reference sequence). The CDR3 nucleotides read TGCAGTGCTAGGGAATCGACCCCGGGACAGGGTGAAGCTTTCTTT. Amino acid sequence: CSARESTPGQGEAFF.